This entry is about one T cell receptor (beta chain). Under the authors' procedure: Reference gene primer amplification gave estimated nucleated cell counts. The table came from immunoSEQ multiplex PCR; TCRdb's copy has only in-frame clones and leaves some out. V, J and clone size were drawn from that table, and D and trimming were deduced from the DNA. The sample shows 200,000 to 250,000 clones, 80% to 90% of them seen only once. The V and J ends lost 0 bases and 10 bases, in that order; junction bases with no gene match: 8. There are 17 residues in the CDR3. CDR1 is LGHNA and CDR2 is YSLEER in the germline V gene. Categorization into cohorts depended on clinical history that participants reported. The study recruited exposed participants who had met a COVID-19 case within 2 weeks before entry. The data derive from a study of blood T cell repertoires in COVID-19.

The receptor's source is a woman between 45 and 60 years old who had been exposed to COVID-19. The chain uses TRBV4-3 and TRBJ2-1; TRBD2 aligns across 14 bases. The specimen was PBMCs or T cells enriched from blood (not recorded which). The DNA for the CDR3 is TGCGCCAGCAGCCAAGACCGAGGACTAGCGGGGGGTTACGAGCAGTTCTTC. Protein product: CASSQDRGLAGGYEQFF.